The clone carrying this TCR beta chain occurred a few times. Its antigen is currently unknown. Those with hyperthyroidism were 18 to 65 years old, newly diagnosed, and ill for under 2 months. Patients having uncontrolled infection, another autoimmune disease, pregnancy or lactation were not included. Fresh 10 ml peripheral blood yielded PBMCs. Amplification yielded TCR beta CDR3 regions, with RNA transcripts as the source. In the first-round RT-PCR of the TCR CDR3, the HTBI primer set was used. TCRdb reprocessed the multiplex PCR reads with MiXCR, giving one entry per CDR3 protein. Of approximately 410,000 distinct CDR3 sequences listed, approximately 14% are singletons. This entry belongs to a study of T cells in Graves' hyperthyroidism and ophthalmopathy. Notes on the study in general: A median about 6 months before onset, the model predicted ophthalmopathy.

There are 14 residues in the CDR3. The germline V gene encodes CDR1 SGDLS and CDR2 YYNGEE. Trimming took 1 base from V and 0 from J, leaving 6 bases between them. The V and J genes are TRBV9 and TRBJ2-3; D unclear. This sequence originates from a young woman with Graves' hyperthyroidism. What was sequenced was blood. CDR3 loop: CASSVSDSTDTQYF. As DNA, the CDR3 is TGTGCCAGCAGCGTATCAGATAGCACAGATACGCAGTATTTT.